This is a list of T cell receptor beta chains from one sample in a study of T cells in Graves' hyperthyroidism and ophthalmopathy. TCRdb processed the multiplex PCR reads anew with MiXCR; each CDR3 protein has one entry. This table has roughly 650,000 distinct CDR3 sequences, approximately 16% appearing once. Sample: blood. These receptor sequences come from a woman in her forties with Graves' ophthalmopathy. Both conserved end residues are part of each CDR3. Each record gives: J gene, D gene, clone size, V gene, CDR3 DNA, CDR3 protein. The D gene is left open where the match is weak. Clone size is stated in some rows and not others, as once, few, many or a class when expanded.

j_gene: TRBJ1-1; d_gene: NA; abundance: many; v_gene: TRBV7-9; CDR3nt: TGTGCCAGCACCCAAATGAACACTGAAGCTTTCTTT; CDR3aa: CASTQMNTEAFF
j_gene: TRBJ1-5; d_gene: TRBD1; abundance: few; v_gene: TRBV10-3; CDR3nt: TGTGCCATCAGTGAGGGAGCAGGGGGTGAGAATGATCAGCCCCAGCATTTT; CDR3aa: CAISEGAGGENDQPQHF
j_gene: TRBJ2-7; d_gene: NA; abundance: few; v_gene: TRBV4-1; CDR3nt: TGCGCCAGCAGCCAAGGCAAGGGCTACGAGCAGTACTTC; CDR3aa: CASSQGKGYEQYF
j_gene: TRBJ2-5; d_gene: TRBD2; abundance: NA; v_gene: TRBV15; CDR3nt: TGTGCCACCAGCAGAGAGGAGACCCCGGGGGGAGAGACCCAGTACTTC; CDR3aa: CATSREETPGGETQYF
j_gene: TRBJ1-6; d_gene: NA; abundance: few; v_gene: TRBV2; CDR3nt: TGTGCCAGCAGCCGGTCAGTCGGGCATTCACCCCTCCACTTT; CDR3aa: CASSRSVGHSPLHF
j_gene: TRBJ2-1; d_gene: TRBD2; abundance: many; v_gene: TRBV5-1; CDR3nt: TGCGCCAGCAGCCAAACTAGCGGGGCGCACAATGAGCAGTTCTTC; CDR3aa: CASSQTSGAHNEQFF
j_gene: TRBJ2-2; d_gene: TRBD2; abundance: few; v_gene: TRBV5-1; CDR3nt: TGCGCCAGCAGCTCGGGGGGAGCTAACGGGGAGCTGTTTTTT; CDR3aa: CASSSGGANGELFF
j_gene: TRBJ1-1; d_gene: NA; abundance: NA; v_gene: TRBV19; CDR3nt: TGTGCCAGTAGTCAACAGAAGAACACTGAAGCTTTCTTT; CDR3aa: CASSQQKNTEAFF
j_gene: TRBJ2-7; d_gene: TRBD2; abundance: many; v_gene: TRBV20-1; CDR3nt: TGCAGTGCTAGACCCCCCGGGACTAGCGGAGGATACGAGCAGTACTTC; CDR3aa: CSARPPGTSGGYEQYF
j_gene: TRBJ2-7; d_gene: NA; abundance: many; v_gene: TRBV30; CDR3nt: TGTGCCTCGGAGTGGGTACCCTACGAGCAGTACTTC; CDR3aa: CASEWVPYEQYF
j_gene: TRBJ2-7; d_gene: TRBD2; abundance: many; v_gene: TRBV7-3; CDR3nt: TGTGCCAGCAGCTTAGGGTTCGGCGGGAGATACGAGCAGTACTTC; CDR3aa: CASSLGFGGRYEQYF
j_gene: TRBJ1-2; d_gene: NA; abundance: few; v_gene: TRBV6-1; CDR3nt: TGTGCCAGCCGATCTGCAGGGGCGGACTATGGCTACACCTTC; CDR3aa: CASRSAGADYGYTF
j_gene: TRBJ1-4; d_gene: NA; abundance: many; v_gene: TRBV28; CDR3nt: TGTGCCAGCAGTTCAACAGGGTGGGGTGAAAAACTGTTTTTT; CDR3aa: CASSSTGWGEKLFF
j_gene: TRBJ2-7; d_gene: NA; abundance: many; v_gene: TRBV28; CDR3nt: TGTGCCAGCAGGGTCGGCAGCTACGAGCAGTACTTC; CDR3aa: CASRVGSYEQYF